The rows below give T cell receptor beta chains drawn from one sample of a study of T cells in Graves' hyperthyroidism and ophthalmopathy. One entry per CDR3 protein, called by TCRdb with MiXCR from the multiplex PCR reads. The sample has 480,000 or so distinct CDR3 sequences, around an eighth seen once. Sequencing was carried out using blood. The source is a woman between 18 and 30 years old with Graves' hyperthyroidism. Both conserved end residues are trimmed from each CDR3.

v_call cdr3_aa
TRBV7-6 ASSPGVQGNEQF
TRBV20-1 SARDRGAANYGYT
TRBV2 ASSGGHRGTGELF
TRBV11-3 ASSLWRGEAF
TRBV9 ASSPSGGGEAF
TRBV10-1 ASSGGSRARFGEQF
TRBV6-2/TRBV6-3 ASSKQGADTGELF
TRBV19 ASMRESDTQY
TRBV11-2 ASSSVRDSQNSGANVLT
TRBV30 ASRTATEAF
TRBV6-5 ASSYKRGGTDLNTEAF
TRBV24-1 ATSNRGAPNTEAF
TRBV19 ASSSRPEGYEQY
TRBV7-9 ASSLTATTDTQY
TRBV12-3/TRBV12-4 ASSRDRGYTEAF
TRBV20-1 SAREAGAYEQY
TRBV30 ASPGDAGNNEQF
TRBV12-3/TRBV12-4 ASSTTAEAF
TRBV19 ASSRWGTEAF
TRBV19 ASIRGTSGSDEQF
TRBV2 ASSGDINQPQH
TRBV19 ASSRGQGFQETQY
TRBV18 ASSSTAGTGFVSGANVLT
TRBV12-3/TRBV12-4 ASSFGLGQETQY
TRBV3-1 ASSLPSGSSEQY
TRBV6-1 ASSQRTSVNEQF
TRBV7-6 ASSFWTDTEAF
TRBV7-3 ASSLRVTSGEQF
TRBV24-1 ATGQDANQPQH
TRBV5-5 ASSTRQPNYGYT